The rows below give T cell receptor beta chains drawn from one sample of a study of vaccination effects on CD4 cells after COVID-19. Their recognized antigens are unknown. TCRdb's table, derived via immunoSEQ multiplex PCR, lists solely in-frame clones and lacks some. The sample consists of some 27,000 clones, around three fifths of them appearing once. Material: CD4+ T cells from PBMCs cultured without peptide, obtained before COVID-19 vaccination. These receptors came from a human donor who received a COVID-19 vaccine. CDR3s include the opening cysteine and the closing phenylalanine or tryptophan. The D gene is left open where the match is weak. For some rows the clone size is stated as once, few or many, or as a class when expanded; others skip it.

>TRBD1|TRBV2|once|TRBJ1-1
TGTGCCAGCAGCCTCAAACTACGACAGGGACGCACTGAAGCTTTCTTT
CASSLKLRQGRTEAFF
>NA|TRBV3-1/TRBV3-2|NA|TRBJ2-2
TGTGCCAGCAGCCAACTACTAGAGTCGGGGGAGCTGTTTTTT
CASSQLLESGELFF
>TRBD1|TRBV14|NA|TRBJ1-2
TGTGCCAGCAGCCAGCATCCCCGGACAGGGAGCTACACCTTC
CASSQHPRTGSYTF
>TRBD1|TRBV18|NA|TRBJ2-5
TGTGCCAGCTCACCCCTGACAGGGTCGGAGGAGACCCAGTACTTC
CASSPLTGSEETQYF
>NA|TRBV3-1/TRBV3-2|NA|TRBJ1-5
TGTGCCAGCAGCCTAAACAGGAATCAGCCCCAGCATTTT
CASSLNRNQPQHF
>NA|TRBV2|few|TRBJ1-4
TGTGCCAGCAGGGTACAGGGTTCCGGTGAAAAACTGTTTTTT
CASRVQGSGEKLFF
>NA|TRBV4-2|NA|TRBJ1-4
TGTGCCAGCAGCCAAGATCGGCGCCAAGCAACTAATGAAAAACTGTTTTTT
CASSQDRRQATNEKLFF
>NA|TRBV11-2|few|TRBJ2-3
TGTGCCAGCAGCTTATGGCAACACACAGATACGCAGTATTTT
CASSLWQHTDTQYF
>TRBD2|TRBV27|NA|TRBJ2-7
TGTGCCAGCAGTCGGTGGGGGGGCTACGAGCAGTACTTC
CASSRWGGYEQYF
>NA|TRBV6-6|NA|TRBJ1-3
TGTGCCAGCAGTTACTGGGCCCTAACCTCTGGAAACACCATATATTTT
CASSYWALTSGNTIYF
>TRBD1|TRBV5-4|NA|TRBJ2-7
TGTGCCAGCAGCCCGTCGAGACAGGGTAGCTCCTACGAGCAGTACTTC
CASSPSRQGSSYEQYF
>NA|TRBV7-9|once|TRBJ2-7
TGTGCCAGCAGCTTAGCGGCGGGGCTCTACGAGCAGTACTTC
CASSLAAGLYEQYF
>NA|TRBV18|NA|TRBJ2-7
TGTGCCAGCTCACCCGAAAGAACAGGTACACCATCCTACGAGCAGTACTTC
CASSPERTGTPSYEQYF
>TRBD1|TRBV30|once|TRBJ2-6
TGTGCCTGGAGTAAGGACAGGTCTGGGGCCAACGTCCTGACTTTC
CAWSKDRSGANVLTF
>NA|TRBV19|NA|TRBJ2-2
TGTGCCAGTAGTTATCAAGGCGGGACCGGGGAGCTGTTTTTT
CASSYQGGTGELFF
>NA|TRBV3-1/TRBV3-2|NA|TRBJ1-2
TGTGCCAGCAGTCAGACCTCGAAGAGTGGCTACACCTTC
CASSQTSKSGYTF
>NA|TRBV9|NA|TRBJ2-1
TGTGCCAGCAGCGTAGGCGCGAGGACGGAGTCCTACAATGAGCAGTTCTTC
CASSVGARTESYNEQFF
>NA|TRBV21-1|NA|TRBJ2-1
TGTGCCAGCAGCACTAGCAAACTAGCGGATTCCTACAATGAGCAGTTCTTC
CASSTSKLADSYNEQFF
>TRBD1|TRBV29-1|NA|TRBJ1-5
TGCAGCGTTAGACAGGGGGAACACCAGCCCCAGCATTTT
CSVRQGEHQPQHF
>NA|TRBV6-5|NA|TRBJ1-1
TGTGCCAGCGCTACAGGGAGGAACACTGAAGCTTTCTTT
CASATGRNTEAFF
>NA|TRBV18|NA|TRBJ1-2
TGTGCCAGCTCCGGAGATGAGATCTATGGCTACACCTTC
CASSGDEIYGYTF
>NA|TRBV7-6|NA|TRBJ1-1
TGTGCCAGCAGCTTCGGACACGATGGGGACACTGAAGCTTTCTTT
CASSFGHDGDTEAFF
>NA|TRBV18|NA|TRBJ2-5
TGTGCCAGCTCACCACACAGGGATGGGGAGACCCAGTACTTC
CASSPHRDGETQYF
>NA|TRBV25-1|few|TRBJ2-7
TGTGCCAGCAGTGATGCCAGGTTAGGCGAGCAGTACTTC
CASSDARLGEQYF
>NA|TRBV11-2|NA|TRBJ2-2
TGTGCCAGCAGGCCCCCGGCGGGCACCGGGGAGCTGTTTTTT
CASRPPAGTGELFF
>TRBD2|TRBV25-1|NA|TRBJ2-7
TGTGCCAGCATGCGGGAGGGGGCCTACGAGCAGTACTTC
CASMREGAYEQYF
>TRBD2|TRBV5-1|few|TRBJ2-7
TGCGCCAGCAGCCCCGGGGGGTGGAGCGGGAGGAAGGTGACCTACGAGCAGTACTTC
CASSPGGWSGRKVTYEQYF
>NA|TRBV11-2|NA|TRBJ2-1
TGTGCCAGCAGCTTACCCTCGATGGGTACAGGGAGGTGGAATGAGCAGTTCTTC
CASSLPSMGTGRWNEQFF
>TRBD2|TRBV19|NA|TRBJ2-2
TGTGCCAGTAGGGGTGTCCTAGCGGGAGGGCGGGACACCGGGGAGCTGTTTTTT
CASRGVLAGGRDTGELFF
>NA|TRBV29-1|NA|TRBJ2-2
TGCAGCGTTGACAGTTCGAACACCGGGGAGCTGTTTTTT
CSVDSSNTGELFF
>NA|TRBV4-1|NA|TRBJ1-2
TGCGCCAGCAGCCCGACCTCATGGGGTGGCTACACCTTC
CASSPTSWGGYTF
>NA|TRBV5-6|NA|TRBJ1-3
TGTGCCAGCAGCTTGACAGGTTCTTTTGGAAACACCATATATTTT
CASSLTGSFGNTIYF
>NA|TRBV3-1/TRBV3-2|NA|TRBJ2-7
TGTGCCAGCAGCCCCCTAAGACGACAGTGGAAGGACGAGCAGTACTTC
CASSPLRRQWKDEQYF
>TRBD2|TRBV5-8|NA|TRBJ2-1
TGTGCCAGCAGCCAAGGGACTAGCGGGGTAAATGAGCAGTTCTTC
CASSQGTSGVNEQFF
>TRBD1|TRBV6-5|NA|TRBJ1-1
TGTGCCAGCAGTACAGGGGAGGGCACTGAAGCTTTCTTT
CASSTGEGTEAFF
>NA|TRBV18|NA|TRBJ1-2
TGTGCCAGCTCACCCAACAGTATCATGGATGGCTACACCTTC
CASSPNSIMDGYTF
>NA|TRBV30|NA|TRBJ2-1
TGTGCCTGGAGTTCCGTCCCGGGACAATTTGAGCAGTTCTTC
CAWSSVPGQFEQFF
>NA|TRBV5-1|few|TRBJ1-1
TGCGCCAGCAGCTTAGAGGAGAACACTGAAGCTTTCTTT
CASSLEENTEAFF
>TRBD1|TRBV6-5|once|TRBJ2-7
TGTGCCAGCAGGGATACAGGGGCCTACGAGCAGTACTTC
CASRDTGAYEQYF
>TRBD1|TRBV5-5|NA|TRBJ2-2
TGTGCCAGCAGCAGAAATCCGGGACAGGGGATCACCGGGGAGCTGTTTTTT
CASSRNPGQGITGELFF
>NA|TRBV12-3/TRBV12-4|NA|TRBJ2-2
TGTGCCAGCAGTTTCCTTGGGGAGCTGTTTTTT
CASSFLGELFF
>TRBD1|TRBV9|NA|TRBJ1-2
TGTGCCAGCAGCGTAGGATGGACAGGAAACTATGGCTACACCTTC
CASSVGWTGNYGYTF
>TRBD1|TRBV19|few|TRBJ1-2
TGTGCCAGTAGTCCGGCGGACAGGGATAACTATGGCTACACCTTC
CASSPADRDNYGYTF
>TRBD2|TRBV11-2|few|TRBJ2-1
TGTGCCAGCAGTAGACTAGCGGGAGGTGGCAATGAGCAGTTCTTC
CASSRLAGGGNEQFF
>NA|TRBV19|few|TRBJ2-3
TGTGCCAGTCGGCCGTCAAGGGGTACGCAGTATTTT
CASRPSRGTQYF
>NA|TRBV29-1|NA|TRBJ2-2
TGCAGCGTTGTAGTCTCTACGGGCACCGGGGAGCTGTTTTTT
CSVVVSTGTGELFF